This is a list of T cell receptor beta chains from one sample in a study of CD8 T cells in Susac syndrome. One entry per CDR3 protein results from TCRdb running MiXCR on the immunoSEQ multiplex PCR reads. In the table there are some 200,000 distinct CDR3 sequences, approximately 95% of which are singletons. Sequenced input: CD8+ T cells from PBMCs. The receptors were sampled from a human donor with Susac syndrome. Both conserved end residues are part of each CDR3. Each record gives: J gene, V gene, CDR3 protein.

TRBJ1-2,TRBV7-6,CASSVGSYYGYTF
TRBJ2-1,TRBV11-2,CASTSGEGGGSSYNEQFF
TRBJ2-7,TRBV6-2/TRBV6-3,CASSYDRVYYEQYF
TRBJ2-5,TRBV5-4,CASSLDYGAPVETQYF
TRBJ1-2,TRBV30,CAYGQEEDGYTF
TRBJ2-7,TRBV27,CASRTSNEQYF
TRBJ2-5,TRBV20-1,CSARELLAEETQYF
TRBJ1-5,TRBV13,CASSTNRNQPQHF
TRBJ1-4,TRBV5-6,CASSFSAAGNEKLFF
TRBJ1-2,TRBV29-1,CSVELPSDYGYTF
TRBJ2-7,TRBV12-3/TRBV12-4,CASSRRGVTYEQYF
TRBJ2-3,TRBV2,CASSESGGPESTDTQYF
TRBJ2-1,TRBV5-1,CASSFVQSSYNEQFF
TRBJ2-4,TRBV29-1,CSVAGTLAKNIQYF
TRBJ2-7,TRBV7-9,CASSTSTYEQYF
TRBJ1-4,TRBV30,CAWSDPGTGGKLFF
TRBJ1-1,TRBV5-1,CASSATGGDEAFF
TRBJ2-1,TRBV3-1,CASSQELNEQFF
TRBJ2-3,TRBV20-1,CSARPSLADTDTQYF
TRBJ1-5,TRBV12-3/TRBV12-4,CASSMDRVQPQHF
TRBJ2-2,TRBV30,CAWSLGPTNTGELFF
TRBJ1-3,TRBV6-5,CASSSPILSGNTIYF
TRBJ2-4,TRBV15,CATSSPRLAKNIQYF
TRBJ1-1,TRBV29-1,CSVVASTRPNTEAFF
TRBJ2-7,TRBV5-1,CASSLEGNSYEQYF
TRBJ2-7,TRBV6-6,CASSYSSIDASYEQYF
TRBJ2-5,TRBV10-3,CAISESQETQYF
TRBJ1-4,TRBV5-5,CASSSEVAKLFF
TRBJ2-3,TRBV3-1,CASSPLAGPTTDTQYF
TRBJ1-1,TRBV29-1,CSVSGINTEAFF
TRBJ1-1,TRBV25-1,CASTPGRGWGTEAFF
TRBJ2-7,TRBV7-7,CASSPRDSETYEQYF
TRBJ1-4,TRBV4-1,CASSQGQEATNEKLFF
TRBJ1-5,TRBV4-1,CASSQGMTGYSNQPQHF
TRBJ1-2,TRBV29-1,CSVESVDAPGHGYTF
TRBJ1-4,TRBV7-9,CASSQGATNEKLFF
TRBJ2-1,TRBV29-1,CSVNRNIDGRARLHEQFF
TRBJ2-7,TRBV19,CASSTTYGTGSVTLYF
TRBJ2-5,TRBV20-1,CSAQAGYQETQYF
TRBJ1-5,TRBV4-1,CASSQAYSNQPQHF
TRBJ2-1,TRBV20-1,CSARDFGARADEQFF
TRBJ2-1,TRBV7-9,CASSLELLAGGPNYNEQFF
TRBJ2-3,TRBV5-1,CASSRERRNTDTQYF